The text below deals with one T cell receptor beta chain. Its antigen is still unknown. No quality values exist for individual bases; no much larger clone is one base distant. Via the germline V gene, CDR1 is ENHRY and CDR2 SYGVKD. The CDR3, cysteine through phenylalanine, is 15 amino acids long. Here the CDR3 DNA is all that survives: 45 bases in frame from base 1. Germline trimming: 3 bases from V, 5 bases from J; junction bases outside gene matches: 6. The cohort consisted of 600 to 700 healthy bone marrow donors. At the time of sampling, all cohort members were nominally healthy, though unrecorded immune exposures were likely present. The donor was CMV seropositive and belonged to the group of over 250 seropositive cohort members. A peripheral blood sample was collected from each donor, and TCR beta sequencing was performed on peripheral blood mononuclear cells. The Qiagen DNeasy Blood Extraction Kit was used to extract genomic DNA from the blood cell samples.

This entry comes from a study of cytomegalovirus exposure and HLA in healthy donors listed by TCRdb under 2017. Broadly, across the study: An earlier analysis of roughly 610 of the donors reported 276 Gb of sequence data and 117 million unique TCR beta sequences obtained from around 180 million T cells. The study was designed to test whether signatures of past pathogen exposure could be identified by cataloging public T cell receptors. To predict cytomegalovirus infection status, the study combined high-throughput TCR immunosequencing, statistical association of individual TCRs with disease status, and machine learning. A separate validation cohort of roughly 130 different subjects was used in addition to the 666-subject first cohort. An early release covering 550 to 650 HLA-typed donors comprised about 310 gigabases of sequencing data and tens of millions of unique TCR sequences. Every discovery cohort repertoire had been produced on one sequencing platform. Donor age, sex, ethnicity and CMV serostatus were compiled alongside the repertoire data. In a later genetic analysis, genome-wide SNP genotypes for about 60% of the 666 donors were used, and that subset was treated as a discovery cohort. The number of donors typed differed by locus, with about 620-630 for A, B, C, DRB1 and DQB1, roughly 520 for DQA1, approximately 570 for DPA1, and 450 to 480 for DPB1. The genetic ancestry cluster associated with self-reported Caucasian donors included over 80% of the 300 to 450 genotyped donors. The study profiled the T cell repertoires of hundreds of subjects by immunosequencing and related them to cytomegalovirus serostatus. Among 398 genotyped donors of the cohort, an average of approximately 240,000 unique TCR beta nucleotide sequences were sequenced per donor, about a sixth of them non-productive. An earlier analysis of 587 of the donors applied high-throughput TCR beta sequencing to assess whether each TCR beta V gene segment acted as functional or pseudogenic. Roughly five DR-DQ haplotypes were treated as single units for association and clustering because of strong linkage in the cohort. The later analysis used no new phenotypic data to find candidate immune exposures, relying instead on TCR beta sequences and their occurrence across donors. A later analysis re-examined previously published TCR beta repertoires from roughly 720 donors and added high-resolution HLA genotyping to investigate patterns of TCR occurrence. Both class I and class II loci were covered by HLA typing, at four-digit resolution. Paper-wide results and their limitations: In a later analysis, 15,000 to 20,000 TCR beta sequences were associated with specific HLA alleles at a false discovery rate of 0.05. In a later analysis, TCR association rates were found to vary across HLA loci, with the most associated TCRs seen for DRB1 alleles and the fewest for HLA-C alleles. A few of the identified cytomegalovirus-associated TCR beta chains were confirmed in vitro to be specific for cytomegalovirus antigens. A later analysis found that most CMV-associated TCR beta chains appeared HLA-restricted, with HLA associations seemingly driven largely by CMV exposure. Presence/absence analyses assumed roughly uniform sequencing depth across donors, an assumption that may not hold. Assigning TCR associations to individual alleles was difficult when HLA alleles, especially DR and DQ, strongly co-occurred. Because the 87-base-pair reads could not distinguish some IMGT-functional V segments, including TRBV6-2 and TRBV6-3, those segments were excluded. The sequencing pipeline was judged likely to have produced a cluster of highly shared sequence variants as a technical artifact. The only immune exposure information available for the cohort was CMV serostatus. A further reported finding was that TCR beta sequences accurately predicted the HLA-A and HLA-B alleles for most subjects in the first cohort. Compared with equally common non-associated chains, HLA-associated TCR beta chains in a later analysis were more clonally expanded and had lower generation probabilities. Broadly in line with IMGT annotations, most TCR beta V segments showed up in productive rearrangements about 87% or about 30% of the time in an earlier analysis of several hundred of the donors. About 17 rarely observed V segments, including chromosome 9 orphons, were excluded from the earlier analysis of about 610 of the donors because counts were too low. The classifier was reported to diagnose cytomegalovirus status with high specificity and sensitivity in both the original and validation cohorts. Most TCR sequences were seen in very few donors, while some public TCRs were found in many individuals. HLA typing was unavailable for some donors at each locus, so association tests used only the typed subset. A total of 150 or so TCR beta chains were listed by the study as associated with cytomegalovirus. An association between a missense DCLRE1C variant and V-gene and J-gene trimming of TCR beta chains was found in a later genetic analysis and replicated in an independent cohort. A later analysis reported that several top co-occurrence clusters appeared linked to parvovirus B19, influenza, CMV and Epstein-Barr virus. Compared with the roughly 670-donor mean, donors in an Asian-associated ancestry cluster had fewer N-insertions in productive TCRs, according to a later genetic analysis. Linkage disequilibrium might explain the correlated functional status among segregating V segments, but an unknown experimental factor could not be excluded. In this cohort, only TCR beta chains were sequenced, and detectable features were limited by the absence of alpha or paired-chain data. The authors suggested that the approach could potentially be extended to other disease states and immunological phenotypes.

The library was built by means of the immunoSEQ multiplex PCR assay. A mixture of 60 forward primers for TCR Vbeta segments and 13 reverse primers for TCR Jbeta segments was used in the multiplex PCR. A multiplex PCR assay on genomic DNA amplified the CDR3 region of rearranged TCR beta genes. The amplified TCR beta libraries were sequenced on the Illumina HiSeq System as 87-base-pair reads. The paper's data handling went like this. Across the 670 or so repertoires, a later analysis counted roughly 84 million unique TCR beta chains, 9.5 million to 13 million of which were shared by at least two donors. To remove PCR and sequencing errors, raw reads were error-corrected and collapsed into unique sequences using a nearest-neighbor algorithm that merged closely related sequences. To assign V, D and J gene segments, CDR3 sequences were aligned to IMGT reference sequences. For a sequence to be retained, at least a six-nucleotide match to both a V gene segment and a J gene segment was required. Rearrangements were classified as productive when the CDR3 lacked stop codons and remained in frame with V and J, and all other rearrangements were classified as non-productive. CDR3 was defined by IMGT convention, running from the second conserved V-encoded cysteine to the conserved J-encoded phenylalanine. The earlier analysis of roughly 590 of the donors excluded sequences that lacked an unambiguous match to a single V gene segment. An earlier analysis of 500 to 700 of the donors classified V segments as functional when productive rearrangements were above 56.7% and as segregating when the standard deviation between donors was above 5%. A statistical classification framework was built for diagnosing cytomegalovirus status from the catalog of TCR beta chain sequences. V and J gene assignment, in a later analysis, came from comparing TCR nucleotide sequences with IMGT/GENE-DB human TR gene sequences. In a later analysis, CDR3 sequences and most-parsimonious VDJ recombination scenarios were assigned using the TCRdist pipeline. In a later analysis, each TCR beta chain was defined by its CDR3 amino acid sequence together with its V-gene family, and reads without a unique V-gene family were excluded. As a way to deal with suspected cross-contamination and a sequencing artifact, a later analysis dropped more than 500 nucleotide sequences that were highly shared and had low generation probability. In a later analysis, a clonal expansion index was calculated for each public chain from normalized within-repertoire ranks of inferred template counts. Generation probabilities in a later analysis came from a VDJ recombination model fitted to out-of-frame rearrangements, and those results were checked against IGoR. A later analysis scored TCR-TCR, TCR-HLA and TCR-CMV co-occurrence with hypergeometric tests, applying a repertoire-size bias correction to TCR pairs. False discovery rates were estimated in a later analysis by permuting HLA or CMV assignments 20 times. In a later analysis, co-occurring TCRs were grouped using DBSCAN, and TCRdist sequence similarity was added for clustering within HLA-allele-positive subsets. For co-occurrence clustering, repertoires with fewer than 30,000 or more than 120,000 public chains were excluded, along with 5 or 6 repertoires with anomalous nucleotide sharing. TCRdb mirrors the immuneACCESS table, restricted to in-frame sequences. Some clones are absent from its copies; in checked studies, under half trace to an unresolved V gene, and the reason for the others is unknown. Clonal size and the V and J genes are those of that table, whereas D and trimming came from the DNA. The sample table contains about 100,000 clones; only one count was recorded for 76% of them. In total, the top ten clones hold over 3.5% of the sample.

Recombination linked TRBV10-3 to TRBJ2-1; 8 junctional bases match TRBD1. The sequence came from a woman in her 50s in good health and CMV-seropositive. Source material: PBMCs. The sequenced DNA is TGTGCCATCAGTGACGGGACAGGAGGAGACAATGAGCAGTTCTTC. The translation is CAISDGTGGDNEQFF.